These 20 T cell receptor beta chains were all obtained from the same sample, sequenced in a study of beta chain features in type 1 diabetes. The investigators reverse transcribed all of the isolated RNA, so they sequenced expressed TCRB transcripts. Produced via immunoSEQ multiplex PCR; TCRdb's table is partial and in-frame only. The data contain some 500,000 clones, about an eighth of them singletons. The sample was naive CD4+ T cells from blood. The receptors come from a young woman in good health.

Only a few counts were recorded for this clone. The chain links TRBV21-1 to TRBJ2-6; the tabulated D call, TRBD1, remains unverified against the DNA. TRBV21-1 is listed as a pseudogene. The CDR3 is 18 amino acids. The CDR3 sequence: CASSKPKNRVAGANVLTF. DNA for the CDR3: TGTGCCAGCAGCAAGCCCAAAAACAGGGTAGCTGGGGCCAACGTCCTGACTTTC.

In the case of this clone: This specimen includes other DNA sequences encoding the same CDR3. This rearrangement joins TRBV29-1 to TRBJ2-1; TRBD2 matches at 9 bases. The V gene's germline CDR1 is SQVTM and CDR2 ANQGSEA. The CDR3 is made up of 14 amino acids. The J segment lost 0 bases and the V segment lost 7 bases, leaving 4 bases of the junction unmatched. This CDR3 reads CSGRTSDSYNEQFF. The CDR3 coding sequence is TGCAGCGGGCGGACTAGCGACTCCTACAATGAGCAGTTCTTC.

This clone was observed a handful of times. The CDR3 coding sequence is TGTGCCTGGAGCCCCCTTGGGACTAGCAGCTCCTACGAGCAGTACTTC. Its protein is CAWSPLGTSSSYEQYF. The rearrangement uses TRBV30 and TRBJ2-7; the match to TRBD2 covers 9 bases. Germline V gene sequence: CDR1 GTSNPN, CDR2 SVGIG (reference sequence). V was pared by 3 bases and J by 0 bases, with 9 bases of the junction left unmatched. This CDR3 spans 16 amino acids.

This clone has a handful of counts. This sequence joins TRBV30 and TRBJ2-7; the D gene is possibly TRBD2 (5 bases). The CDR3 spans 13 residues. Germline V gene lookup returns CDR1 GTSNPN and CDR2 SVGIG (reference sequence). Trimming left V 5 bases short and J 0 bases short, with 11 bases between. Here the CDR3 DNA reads TGTGCCTGGCGGACTCCCAACTCCTACGAGCAGTACTTC. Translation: CAWRTPNSYEQYF. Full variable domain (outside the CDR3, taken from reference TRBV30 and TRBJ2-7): SQTIHQWPATLVQPVGSPLSLECTVEGTSNPNLYWYRQAAGRGLQLLFYSVGIGQISSEVPQNLSASRPQDRQFILSSKKLLLSDSGFYLCAWRTPNSYEQYFGPGTRLTVT.

This chain's CDR3 is CASSKGTEAFF. The CDR3, as DNA: TGTGCCAGCAGCAAGGGAACTGAAGCTTTCTTT. This chain links TRBV4-2 with TRBJ1-1; D ambiguous. V lost 5 bases and J lost 5, with 6 bases in between. Germline CDR1 reads LGHNA; CDR2 reads YNFKEQ. The CDR3 contains 11 residues.

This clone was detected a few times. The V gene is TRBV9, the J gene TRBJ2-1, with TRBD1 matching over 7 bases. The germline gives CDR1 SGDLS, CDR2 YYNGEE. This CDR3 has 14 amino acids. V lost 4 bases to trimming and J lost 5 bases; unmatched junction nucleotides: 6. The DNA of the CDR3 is TGTGCCAGCAGCCACAGACAGGGAAACAATGAGCAGTTCTTC. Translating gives CASSHRQGNNEQFF.

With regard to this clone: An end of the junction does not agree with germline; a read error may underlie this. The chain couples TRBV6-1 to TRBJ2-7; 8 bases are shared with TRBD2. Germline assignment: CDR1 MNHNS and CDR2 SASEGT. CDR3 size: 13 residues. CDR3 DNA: TGTGCCAGCAGGGAAGCGGGGGCCTACGAGCAGTACTTC. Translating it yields CASREAGAYEQYF.

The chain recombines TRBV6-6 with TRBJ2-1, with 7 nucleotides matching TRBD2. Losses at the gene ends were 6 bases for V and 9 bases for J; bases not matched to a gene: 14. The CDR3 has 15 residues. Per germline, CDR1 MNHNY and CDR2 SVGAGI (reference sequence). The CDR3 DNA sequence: TGTGCCAGCAGCTCGGACGCAGCGGGGCTACTTGAGCAGTTCTTC. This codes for CASSSDAAGLLEQFF.

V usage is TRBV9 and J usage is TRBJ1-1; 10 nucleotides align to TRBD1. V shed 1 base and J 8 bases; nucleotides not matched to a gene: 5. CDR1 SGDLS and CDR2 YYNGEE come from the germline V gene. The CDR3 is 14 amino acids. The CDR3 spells CASSVIGDRGEAFF. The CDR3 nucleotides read TGTGCCAGCAGCGTAATTGGGGACAGGGGAGAAGCTTTCTTT.

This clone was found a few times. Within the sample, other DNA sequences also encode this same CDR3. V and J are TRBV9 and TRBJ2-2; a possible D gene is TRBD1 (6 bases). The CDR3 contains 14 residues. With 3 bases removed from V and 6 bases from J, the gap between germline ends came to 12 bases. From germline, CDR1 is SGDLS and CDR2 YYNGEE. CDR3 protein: CASSATGSAGELFF. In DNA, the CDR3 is TGTGCCAGCAGCGCCACAGGGTCTGCCGGGGAGCTGTTTTTT.

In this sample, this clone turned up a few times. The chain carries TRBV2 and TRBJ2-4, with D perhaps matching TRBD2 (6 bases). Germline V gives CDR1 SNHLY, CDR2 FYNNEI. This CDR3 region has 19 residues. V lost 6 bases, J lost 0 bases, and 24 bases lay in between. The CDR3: CASSEHPSGSGVAKNIQYF. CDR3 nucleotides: TGTGCCAGCAGCGAGCACCCGTCCGGATCGGGGGTAGCCAAAAACATTCAGTACTTC. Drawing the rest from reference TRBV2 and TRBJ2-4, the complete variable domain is EPEVTQTPSHQVTQMGQEVILRCVPISNHLYFYWYRQILGQKVEFLVSFYNNEISEKSEIFDDQFSVERPDGSNFTLKIRSTKLEDSAMYFCASSEHPSGSGVAKNIQYFGAGTRLSVL.

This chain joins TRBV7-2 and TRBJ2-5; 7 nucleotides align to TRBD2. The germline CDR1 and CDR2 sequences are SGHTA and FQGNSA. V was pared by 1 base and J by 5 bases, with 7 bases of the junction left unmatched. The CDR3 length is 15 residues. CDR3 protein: CASSLGAGVRETQYF. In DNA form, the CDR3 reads TGTGCCAGCAGCTTAGGGGCGGGGGTGCGTGAGACCCAGTACTTC.

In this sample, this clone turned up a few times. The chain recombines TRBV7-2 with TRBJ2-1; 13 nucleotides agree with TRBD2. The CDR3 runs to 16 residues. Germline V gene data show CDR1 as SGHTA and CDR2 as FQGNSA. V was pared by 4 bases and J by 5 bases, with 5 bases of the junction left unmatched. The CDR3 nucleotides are TGTGCCAGCAGCTCAAGGGGACTAGCGGGAAACAATGAGCAGTTCTTC. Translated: CASSSRGLAGNNEQFF. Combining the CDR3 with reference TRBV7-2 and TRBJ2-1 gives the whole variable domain GAGVSQSPSNKVTEKGKDVELRCDPISGHTALYWYRQSLGQGLEFLIYFQGNSAPDKSGLPSDRFSAERTGGSVSTLTIQRTQQEDSAVYLCASSSRGLAGNNEQFFGPGTRLTVL.

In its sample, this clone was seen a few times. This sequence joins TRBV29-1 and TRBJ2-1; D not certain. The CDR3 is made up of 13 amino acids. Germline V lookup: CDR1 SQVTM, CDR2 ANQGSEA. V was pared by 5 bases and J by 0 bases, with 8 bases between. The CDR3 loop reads CSVCASSYNEQFF. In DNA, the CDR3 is TGCAGCGTTTGCGCCAGCTCCTACAATGAGCAGTTCTTC.

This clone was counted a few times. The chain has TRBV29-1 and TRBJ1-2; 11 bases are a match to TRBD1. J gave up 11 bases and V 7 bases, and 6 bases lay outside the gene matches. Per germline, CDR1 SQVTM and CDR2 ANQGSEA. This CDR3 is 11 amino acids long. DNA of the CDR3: TGCAGCGACCTCCGGGACAGGGGGTACACCTTC. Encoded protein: CSDLRDRGYTF. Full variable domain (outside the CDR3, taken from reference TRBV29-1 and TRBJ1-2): SAVISQKPSRDICQRGTSLTIQCQVDSQVTMMFWYRQQPGQSLTLIATANQGSEATYESGFVIDKFPISRPNLTFSTLTVSNMSPEDSSIYLCSDLRDRGYTFGSGTRLTVV.

This chain's CDR3 is CATSPRGSTYSTEAFF. The CDR3 DNA reads TGTGCCACCAGCCCCCGGGGCAGTACGTATTCCACTGAAGCTTTCTTT. V and J are TRBV15 and TRBJ1-1, with D maybe TRBD1 (5 bases). V gave up 5 bases and J gave up 4 bases, with 20 bases separating them. This CDR3 comprises 16 residues. Per germline, CDR1 LNHNV and CDR2 YYDKDF (reference sequence).

CDR3 nucleotides: TGTGCCAGCAGCGCCAATTACGAGAGCTGGAACACTGAAGCTTTCTTT. This translates into CASSANYESWNTEAFF. V usage is TRBV9 and J usage is TRBJ1-1; D remains unclear. Germline CDR1 SGDLS, CDR2 YYNGEE. The CDR3 sequence is 16 residues long. V was shortened by 3 bases and J by 1 base, with 16 bases between the two germline ends.

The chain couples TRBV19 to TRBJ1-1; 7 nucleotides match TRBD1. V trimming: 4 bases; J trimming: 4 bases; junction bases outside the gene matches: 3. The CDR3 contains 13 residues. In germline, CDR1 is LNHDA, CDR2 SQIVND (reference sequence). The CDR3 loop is CASSTGQATEAFF. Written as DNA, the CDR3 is TGTGCCAGTAGTACCGGACAGGCCACTGAAGCTTTCTTT. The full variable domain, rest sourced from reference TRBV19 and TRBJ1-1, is DGGITQSPKYLFRKEGQNVTLSCEQNLNHDAMYWYRQDPGQGLRLIYYSQIVNDFQKGDIAEGYSVSREKKESFPLTVTSAQKNPTAFYLCASSTGQATEAFFGQGTRLTVV.

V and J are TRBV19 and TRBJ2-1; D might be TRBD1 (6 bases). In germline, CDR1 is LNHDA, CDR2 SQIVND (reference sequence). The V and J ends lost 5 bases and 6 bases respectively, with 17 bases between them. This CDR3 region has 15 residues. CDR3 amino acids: CASSVTRRRGNEQFF. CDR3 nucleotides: TGTGCCAGTAGTGTGACTCGCCGCAGGGGCAATGAGCAGTTCTTC. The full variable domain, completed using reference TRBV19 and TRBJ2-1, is DGGITQSPKYLFRKEGQNVTLSCEQNLNHDAMYWYRQDPGQGLRLIYYSQIVNDFQKGDIAEGYSVSREKKESFPLTVTSAQKNPTAFYLCASSVTRRRGNEQFFGPGTRLTVL.

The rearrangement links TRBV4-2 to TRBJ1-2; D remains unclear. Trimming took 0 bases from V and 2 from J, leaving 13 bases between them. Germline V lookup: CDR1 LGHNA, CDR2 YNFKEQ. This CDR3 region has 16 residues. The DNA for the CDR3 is TGTGCCAGCAGCCAAGATCAAGGACCGCTCAACTATGGCTACACCTTC. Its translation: CASSQDQGPLNYGYTF.